This record looks at one T cell receptor (beta chain) sequence and its context. Its antigen is not known. This entry belongs to a study of shared clonotypes between healthy human individuals. Study-level results: Exclusively blood specimens were collected; tissue repertoires likely differ.

TCRdb keeps only in-frame clones here, not all; method: immunoSEQ multiplex PCR. The repertoire consists of around 530,000 clones, with around three quarters occurring once and the leading ten covering 12%. The germline gives CDR1 MNHNY, CDR2 SVGAGI (reference sequence). V gave up 3 bases and J gave up 0 bases, with 9 bases separating them. The CDR3 has 14 residues. The sequence was obtained from a woman between 35 and 50 years old in good health. Some clones in this sample may be carry-over from other donors' samples. The sample consisted of PBMCs. The chain carries TRBV6-6 and TRBJ2-7; D is uncertain. The CDR3 reads CASSYLVNSYEQYF. In DNA form, the CDR3 reads TGTGCCAGCAGTTATCTTGTCAACTCCTACGAGCAGTACTTC.